This T cell receptor (beta chain) was sequenced in a study of cytomegalovirus exposure and HLA in healthy donors (dated by TCRdb to 2017 to 2019). About the investigation overall: In an earlier analysis of several hundred of the donors, approximately 300 Gb of sequence data and 120 million or so unique TCR beta sequences from about 190 million T cells were reported. Donor age, sex, ethnicity and CMV serostatus were compiled together with the repertoire data. About 280 gigabases of sequencing data and approximately 92 million unique TCR sequences made up an early release that covered over 550 HLA-typed donors. High-throughput TCR immunosequencing, statistical association of individual TCRs with disease status, and machine learning were combined to predict cytomegalovirus infection status. In an earlier analysis of roughly 540 of the donors, high-throughput TCR beta sequencing was used to judge whether each TCR beta V gene segment behaved as functional or pseudogenic. Rather than drawing on any new phenotypic data, the later analysis identified candidate immune exposures from TCR beta sequences and the way those sequences occurred across donors. The aim of the study was to test whether cataloging public T cell receptors could identify signatures of past pathogen exposure. Class I and class II HLA loci were covered by the typing at four-digit resolution. Roughly 5 DR-DQ haplotypes were handled as single units for association and clustering, since linkage in the cohort was strong. Every repertoire in the discovery cohort had been generated on one and the same sequencing platform. Genome-wide SNP genotypes for about 60% of the roughly 700 donors were used in a later genetic analysis, which treated that subset as a discovery cohort. The number of typed donors differed by locus: about 629-630 for A, B, C, DRB1 and DQB1; approximately 520 for DQA1; 606 for DPA1; and roughly 490 for DPB1. Of the approximately 400 genotyped donors, 75% to 85% were placed in the genetic ancestry cluster associated with self-reported Caucasian donors. On average, about 200,000 unique TCR beta nucleotide sequences were sequenced per donor among 398 genotyped donors of the cohort, with around 19% of those sequences being non-productive. In addition to the first cohort of roughly 670 subjects, a separate validation cohort of around 110 different subjects was used. Using immunosequencing, the study profiled T cell repertoires from 500 to 800 subjects and related those repertoires to cytomegalovirus serostatus. To study patterns of TCR occurrence, a later analysis re-analyzed previously published TCR beta repertoires from 600 to 750 donors and added high-resolution HLA genotyping. General conclusions and limits of the study: The only immune exposure information available for the cohort was CMV serostatus. Three of the identified cytomegalovirus-associated TCR beta chains were confirmed in vitro to be specific for cytomegalovirus antigens. The earlier analysis of 587 of the donors excluded some 15 rarely observed V segments, including chromosome 9 orphons, because counts were too low. In a later analysis, HLA-associated TCR beta chains showed more clonal expansion and lower generation probabilities than non-associated chains that were equally common. Because HLA typing was missing for some donors at each locus, association tests included only the typed subset. Most TCR sequences were seen in very few donors, while some public TCRs were found in many individuals. The sequencing pipeline was judged likely to have produced a cluster of highly shared sequence variants as a technical artifact. Assigning TCR associations to individual alleles was difficult when HLA alleles, especially DR and DQ, strongly co-occurred. According to a later analysis, TCR association rates differed among HLA loci, with DRB1 alleles showing the most associated TCRs and HLA-C alleles showing the fewest. In an earlier analysis of roughly 560 of the donors, most TCR beta V segments were observed in productive rearrangements about 87% or about 30% of the time, broadly matching IMGT annotations. A later analysis reported that several top co-occurrence clusters appeared linked to parvovirus B19, influenza, CMV and Epstein-Barr virus. The classifier was reported to diagnose cytomegalovirus status with high specificity and sensitivity in both the original cohort and the validation cohort. The authors suggested that the approach could potentially be extended to other disease states and immunological phenotypes. An association between a missense DCLRE1C variant and V-gene and J-gene trimming of TCR beta chains was found in a later genetic analysis and replicated in an independent cohort. A later analysis associated around 16,000 TCR beta sequences with specific HLA alleles at a false discovery rate of 0.05. A later genetic analysis reported fewer N-insertions in productive TCRs among donors in an Asian-associated ancestry cluster than the roughly 620-donor mean. Only TCR beta chains were sequenced in this cohort, and the absence of alpha or paired-chain data limited detectable features. Most CMV-associated TCR beta chains appeared to be HLA-restricted in a later analysis, and the HLA associations seemed to be driven largely by CMV exposure. The 87-base-pair reads could not distinguish some IMGT-functional V segments, including TRBV6-2 and TRBV6-3, so those segments were excluded. Presence/absence analyses assumed roughly uniform sequencing depth across donors, an assumption that may not hold. The study gave a list of under 200 TCR beta chains associated with cytomegalovirus. Correlated functional status among segregating V segments might reflect linkage disequilibrium, but an unknown experimental factor could not be ruled out. A further reported finding was that TCR beta sequences accurately predicted the HLA-A and HLA-B alleles for most subjects in the first cohort.

The cohort was made up of 500 to 850 healthy bone marrow donors. At the time of sampling, every cohort member was nominally healthy, though immune exposures that went unrecorded were likely present. The donor was CMV seropositive and belonged to the group of 250 to 300 seropositive cohort members. Every donor gave a peripheral blood sample, and the peripheral blood mononuclear cells from that sample were used for TCR beta sequencing. Genomic DNA was extracted from the blood cell samples with the Qiagen DNeasy Blood Extraction Kit. Receptor amplification or capture employed the immunoSEQ multiplex PCR assay. A mixture of 60 forward primers for TCR Vbeta segments and 13 reverse primers for TCR Jbeta segments was used in the multiplex PCR. The CDR3 region of rearranged TCR beta genes was amplified from genomic DNA with a multiplex PCR assay. The amplified TCR beta libraries were sequenced on the Illumina HiSeq System as 87-base-pair reads. The authors processed their data as follows. A later analysis tallied 70 million to 100 million unique TCR beta chains across the 610 or so repertoires, and around 12 million of those chains were shared by two or more donors. Raw reads were error-corrected and collapsed into unique sequences with a nearest-neighbor algorithm that merged closely related sequences to remove PCR and sequencing errors. To assign V, D and J gene segments, CDR3 sequences were aligned to IMGT reference sequences. For a sequence to be retained, a match of at least six nucleotides to both a V gene segment and a J gene segment was required. Rearrangements were called productive when the CDR3 lacked stop codons and stayed in frame with V and J; all others were non-productive. CDR3 was defined by IMGT convention, running from the second conserved V-encoded cysteine to the conserved J-encoded phenylalanine. Sequences without an unambiguous match to a single V gene segment were excluded from the earlier analysis of 450 to 650 of the donors. In an earlier analysis of a few hundred of the donors, V segments were called functional above 56.7% productive rearrangements and were called segregating when the between-donor standard deviation exceeded 5%. A statistical classification framework was built to diagnose cytomegalovirus status from the catalog of TCR beta chain sequences. In a later analysis, TCR nucleotide sequences were compared against IMGT/GENE-DB human TR gene sequences so that V and J genes could be assigned. Using the TCRdist pipeline, a later analysis assigned CDR3 sequences along with most-parsimonious VDJ recombination scenarios. A later analysis defined each TCR beta chain by its CDR3 amino acid sequence plus V-gene family, and excluded reads lacking a unique V-gene family. In a later analysis, approximately 640 highly shared, low-generation-probability nucleotide sequences were removed to address suspected cross-contamination and a sequencing artifact. For each public chain, a later analysis derived a clonal expansion index from normalized ranks of inferred template counts within each repertoire. Generation probabilities in a later analysis came from a VDJ recombination model fitted to out-of-frame rearrangements, and those results were checked against IGoR. Hypergeometric tests were used in a later analysis to score TCR-TCR, TCR-HLA and TCR-CMV co-occurrence, with a repertoire-size bias correction applied to the TCR pairs. False discovery rates were estimated in a later analysis by permuting HLA or CMV assignments 20 times. In a later analysis, co-occurring TCRs were grouped using DBSCAN, with TCRdist sequence similarity added in when clustering inside HLA-allele-positive subsets. Repertoires with fewer than 30,000 or more than 120,000 public chains were left out of co-occurrence clustering, as were four to six repertoires with anomalous nucleotide sharing. TCRdb re-hosts the immuneACCESS table, in-frame sequences only. Its copies lack some clones; in the studies checked, an unresolved V gene accounts for under half of them, and the cause for the rest is not known. V and J calls and clone size come straight from that table; D and trimming were deduced from the DNA. For this sample the table gives 90,000 to 130,000 clones, of which roughly 80% were detected only once. Over 20% of the sample lies in the top ten.

CDR1 is given as SGHNT and CDR2 as YYREEE, both from the germline V gene (reference sequence). Relative to germline, V is 4 bases shorter and J is 5 bases shorter, with 10 bases between their ends. The cysteine opens and the phenylalanine closes a CDR3 of 13 amino acids. CDR3 DNA is the only sequence kept; it has 39 bases, read in frame from the first base. Remarks on this clone: Its antigen target is currently unknown. Base qualities are missing; no much larger clone stands one base away.

The sequence is built from TRBV5-4 and TRBJ2-1; the D gene cannot be named for sure. The sample consisted of PBMCs. The TCR sequence derives from a young man in good health and CMV-seropositive. The base sequence is TGTGCCAGCAGCCCTAACCCCAACAATGAGCAGTTCTTC. Its protein is CASSPNPNNEQFF.